This TCR beta chain was recovered during a study of T cells expressing NK-cell markers (dated by TCRdb to 2019 to 2021). About the investigation overall: Three sorted T-cell subsets (CD3+CD56+NKG2C+, CD3+CD56+NKG2C- and CD3+CD56-NKG2C+) from 7 to 9 donors had their TCR beta-chain repertoires profiled. Sequencing of the libraries produced 2 x 150 bp reads on Illumina HiSeq 2000/2500, MiSeq or NextSeq. Of the eight sequenced donors, seven were found to be HCMV-seropositive and one was found to be HCMV-seronegative. All eight donors whose samples were sequenced were randomly selected healthy volunteers, three of them men and five women. Broad study findings and their caveats: For six donors, the dominant CD3+CD56+NKG2C+ clonotypes were among the top 10 CD8+ clonotypes and accounted for about 1.0-7.5% of CD8+ T cells. Whether the expanded NKG2C-expressing T cell clones were specific for HCMV antigens remained unclear. Those dominant clonotypes were again the most abundant among CD3+CD56-NKG2C+ cells in a handful of donors, at about 25-65%.

The listed sequencing device is Illumina HiSeq 2000. The TCR beta cDNA libraries were made using 5'RACE template switching, a step that added both a universal primer site and unique molecular identifiers. cDNA synthesis was primed from the TCR beta constant segment, followed by two successive PCR amplification steps. On the authors' methods: MIGEC was used to demultiplex reads and group reads by UMI, and MiTCR was used to assemble and quantify clonotypes. To remove erroneous sequences, TCR cDNA sequences were retained only when supported by two or more reads. The tcR package was used for downstream repertoire analysis, with clonotypes matched between fractions based on CDR3 nucleotide sequence plus V segment. VDJmatch was used to annotate antigen specificity against VDJdb, with one amino acid substitution allowed in CDR3. Based on TCRdb reprocessing of the reads, there is one entry per CDR3 protein sequence, and DNA is missing. The V and J calls here are based on TCRdb, not the publication. The table for this sample shows under 500,000 distinct CDR3 sequences. 7.3% of the sample comes from the top ten.

A remark on this clonotype: Its antigen remains undetermined.

The CDR3 has 14 amino acids, counting the end cysteine and phenylalanine. The DNA is unrecorded. CDR1 and CDR2, per the germline V gene, are SGHRS and YFSETQ. HCMV serostatus was determined by detecting HCMV-specific IgG in serum with a commercial ELISA kit. Peripheral blood mononuclear cells were isolated from blood by Ficoll density gradient centrifugation. The chain couples TRBV5-1 to TRBJ2-1; TCRdb's D gene call, TRBD1, goes unchecked for lack of DNA. The specimen was blood T cells: a sorted CD56 or NKG2C T cell subset, CD4+ or CD8+ T cells, or bulk PBMC T cells (not recorded which). The sequence came from a woman aged 18 to 69 in good health. CDR3 loop: CASSLNRGRNEQFF.